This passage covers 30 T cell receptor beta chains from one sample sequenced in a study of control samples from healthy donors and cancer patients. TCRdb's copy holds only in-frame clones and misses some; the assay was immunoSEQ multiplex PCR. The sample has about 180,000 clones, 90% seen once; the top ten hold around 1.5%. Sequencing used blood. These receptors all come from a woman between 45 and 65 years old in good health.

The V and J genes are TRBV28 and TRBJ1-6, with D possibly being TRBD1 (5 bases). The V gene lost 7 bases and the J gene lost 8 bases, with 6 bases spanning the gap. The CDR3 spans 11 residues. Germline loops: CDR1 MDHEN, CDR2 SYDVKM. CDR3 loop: CASMGDSPLHF. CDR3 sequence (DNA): TGTGCCAGCATGGGGGATTCACCCCTCCACTTT.

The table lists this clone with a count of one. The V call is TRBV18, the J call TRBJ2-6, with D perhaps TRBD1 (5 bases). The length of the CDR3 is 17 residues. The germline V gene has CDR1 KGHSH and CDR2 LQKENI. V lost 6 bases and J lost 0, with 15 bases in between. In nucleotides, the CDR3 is TGTGCCAGCTCCCCCCGGACATCCTTCTCTGGGGCCAACGTCCTGACTTTC. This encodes CASSPRTSFSGANVLTF. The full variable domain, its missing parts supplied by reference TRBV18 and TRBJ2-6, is NAGVMQNPRHLVRRRGQEARLRCSPMKGHSHVYWYRQLPEEGLKFMVYLQKENIIDESGMPKERFSAEFPKEGPSILRIQQVVRGDSAAYFCASSPRTSFSGANVLTFGAGSRLTVL.

CDR3 protein: CASSPRREGNEQFF. CDR3 coding DNA: TGTGCCAGCTCACCACGGAGGGAGGGAAACGAGCAGTTCTTC. The V and J genes are TRBV18 and TRBJ2-1, with 7 bases matching TRBD2. CDR3 length: 14 residues. Germline V gene lookup returns CDR1 KGHSH and CDR2 LQKENI. V gave up 1 base and J gave up 10 bases; unmatched junction bases: 7.

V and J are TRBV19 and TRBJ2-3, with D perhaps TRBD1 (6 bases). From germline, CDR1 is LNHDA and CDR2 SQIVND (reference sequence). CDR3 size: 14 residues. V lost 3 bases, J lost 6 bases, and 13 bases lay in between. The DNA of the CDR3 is TGTGCCAGTAGTATCAACCCTACAGGGGATACGCAGTATTTT. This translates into CASSINPTGDTQYF.

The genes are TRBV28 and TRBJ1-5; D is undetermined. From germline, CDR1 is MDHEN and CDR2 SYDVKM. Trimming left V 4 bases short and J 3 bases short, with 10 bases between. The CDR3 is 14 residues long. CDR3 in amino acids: CASSSQVTNQPQHF. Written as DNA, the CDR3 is TGTGCCAGCAGTTCCCAGGTAACCAATCAGCCCCAGCATTTT.

The DNA for the CDR3 is TGTGCCAGCAGCCCTCAACACCTAAGGGCGGAGACCCAGTACTTC. Protein sequence: CASSPQHLRAETQYF. The V and J genes are TRBV7-3 and TRBJ2-5; D not resolved. The V gene's germline CDR1 is SGHTA and CDR2 FQGTGA. The V and J ends lost 5 bases and 5 bases respectively, with 18 bases between them. This CDR3 region has 15 residues.

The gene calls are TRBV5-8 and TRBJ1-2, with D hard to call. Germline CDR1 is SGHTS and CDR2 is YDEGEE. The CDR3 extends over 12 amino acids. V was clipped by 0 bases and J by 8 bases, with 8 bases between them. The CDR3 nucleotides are TGTGCCAGCAGCTTGGTGGGCAGAGGCTACACCTTC. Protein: CASSLVGRGYTF. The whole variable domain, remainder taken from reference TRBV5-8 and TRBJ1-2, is EAGVTQSPTHLIKTRGQQATLRCSPISGHTSVYWYQQALGLGLQFLLWYDEGEERNRGNFPPRFSGRQFPNYSSELNVNALELEDSALYLCASSLVGRGYTFGSGTRLTVV.

CDR3 nucleotides: TGTGCCAGCCGGTCGGGGAATAGTATGCATGGCTACACCTTC. This sequence encodes CASRSGNSMHGYTF. The chain joins TRBV7-2 to TRBJ1-2; D ambiguous. The V gene's germline CDR1 is SGHTA and CDR2 FQGNSA. V lost 8 bases and J 6 bases, leaving 19 bases between the germline ends. The CDR3 runs to 14 residues.

CDR3 nucleotide sequence: TGTGCCAGCAGCTTAGGGGGGGGAGACGAGCAGTACTTC. This translates into CASSLGGGDEQYF. V gene TRBV7-3 combines with J gene TRBJ2-7; 7 nucleotides line up with TRBD2. The junction had 3 bases not matched to a gene; V was cut back by 2 bases and J by 5 bases. This CDR3 has 13 residues. CDR1 is SGHTA, CDR2 FQGTGA, per germline.

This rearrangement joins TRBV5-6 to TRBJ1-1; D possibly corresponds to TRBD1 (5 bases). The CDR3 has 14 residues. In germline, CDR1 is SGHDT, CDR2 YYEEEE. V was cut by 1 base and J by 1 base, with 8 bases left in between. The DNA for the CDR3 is TGTGCCAGCAGCTTGTGGGGGACGAACACTGAAGCTTTCTTT. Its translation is CASSLWGTNTEAFF.

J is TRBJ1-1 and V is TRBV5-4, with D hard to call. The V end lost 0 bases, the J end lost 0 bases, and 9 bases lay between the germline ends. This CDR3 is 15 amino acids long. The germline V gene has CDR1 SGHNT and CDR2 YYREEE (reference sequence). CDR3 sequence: CASSLVGTMNTEAFF. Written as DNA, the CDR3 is TGTGCCAGCAGCTTGGTCGGTACCATGAACACTGAAGCTTTCTTT.

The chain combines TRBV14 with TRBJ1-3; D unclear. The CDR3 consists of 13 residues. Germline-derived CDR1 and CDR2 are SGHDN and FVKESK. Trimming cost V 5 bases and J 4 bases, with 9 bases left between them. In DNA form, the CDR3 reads TGTGCCAGCAGCTATGGTTGGGGAAACACCATATATTTT. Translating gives CASSYGWGNTIYF.

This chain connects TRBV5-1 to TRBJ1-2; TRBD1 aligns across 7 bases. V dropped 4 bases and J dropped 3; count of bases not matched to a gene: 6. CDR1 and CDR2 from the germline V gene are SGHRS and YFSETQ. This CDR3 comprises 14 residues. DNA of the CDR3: TGCGCCAGCAGCCAAAGACAGGGTGACTATGGCTACACCTTC. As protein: CASSQRQGDYGYTF.

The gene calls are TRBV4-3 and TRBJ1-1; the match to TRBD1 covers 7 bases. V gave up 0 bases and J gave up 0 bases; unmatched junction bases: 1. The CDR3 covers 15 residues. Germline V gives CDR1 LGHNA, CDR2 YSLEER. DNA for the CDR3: TGCGCCAGCAGCCAAGAGACAGGGCTGAACACTGAAGCTTTCTTT. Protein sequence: CASSQETGLNTEAFF.

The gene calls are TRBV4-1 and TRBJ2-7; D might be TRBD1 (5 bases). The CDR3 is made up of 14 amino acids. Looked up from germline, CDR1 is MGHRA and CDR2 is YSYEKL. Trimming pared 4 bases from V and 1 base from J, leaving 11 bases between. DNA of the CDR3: TGCGCCAGCAGCCTCGACAGTTCATCCTACGAGCAGTACTTC. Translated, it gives CASSLDSSSYEQYF.

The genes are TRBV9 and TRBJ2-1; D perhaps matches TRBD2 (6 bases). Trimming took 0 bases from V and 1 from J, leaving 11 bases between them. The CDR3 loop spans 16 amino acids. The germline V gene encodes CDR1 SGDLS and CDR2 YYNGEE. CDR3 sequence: CASSVGQRASYNEQFF. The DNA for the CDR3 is TGTGCCAGCAGCGTAGGCCAGCGGGCGTCCTACAATGAGCAGTTCTTC.

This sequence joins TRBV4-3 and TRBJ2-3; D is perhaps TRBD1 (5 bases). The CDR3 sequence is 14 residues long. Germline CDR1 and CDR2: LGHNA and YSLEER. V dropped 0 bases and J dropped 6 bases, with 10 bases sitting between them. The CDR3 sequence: CASSQDVRVDTQYF. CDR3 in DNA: TGCGCCAGCAGCCAAGACGTCAGGGTCGATACGCAGTATTTT.

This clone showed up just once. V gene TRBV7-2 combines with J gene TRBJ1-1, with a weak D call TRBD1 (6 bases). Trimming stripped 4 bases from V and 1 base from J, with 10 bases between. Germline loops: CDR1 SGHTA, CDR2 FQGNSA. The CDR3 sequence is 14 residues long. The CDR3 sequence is CASSSEDRNTEAFF. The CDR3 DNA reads TGTGCCAGCAGCTCGGAGGACAGGAACACTGAAGCTTTCTTT.

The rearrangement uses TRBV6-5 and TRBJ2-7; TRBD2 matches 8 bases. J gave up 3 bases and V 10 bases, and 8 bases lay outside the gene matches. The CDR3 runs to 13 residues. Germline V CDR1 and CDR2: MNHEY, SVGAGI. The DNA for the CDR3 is TGTGCCACCAGGGGCAGCGGGGGCTACGAGCAGTACTTC. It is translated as CATRGSGGYEQYF.

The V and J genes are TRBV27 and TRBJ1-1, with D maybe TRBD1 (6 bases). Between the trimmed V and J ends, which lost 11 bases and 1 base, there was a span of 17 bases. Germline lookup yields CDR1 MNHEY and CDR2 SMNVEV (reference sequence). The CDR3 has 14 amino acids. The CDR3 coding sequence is TGTGCCTGCTCCGTAGGGGGTGGGAACACTGAAGCTTTCTTT. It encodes CACSVGGGNTEAFF.

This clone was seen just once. The CDR3 is CASSGVGADYGYTF. The CDR3 nucleotides are TGTGCCAGCAGTGGTGTAGGGGCAGATTATGGCTACACCTTC. J is TRBJ1-2 and V is TRBV28; a possible D gene is TRBD1 (5 bases). Germline lookup yields CDR1 MDHEN and CDR2 SYDVKM. CDR3 length equals 14 residues. The V gene lost 5 bases and the J gene lost 5 bases, with 15 bases spanning the gap.

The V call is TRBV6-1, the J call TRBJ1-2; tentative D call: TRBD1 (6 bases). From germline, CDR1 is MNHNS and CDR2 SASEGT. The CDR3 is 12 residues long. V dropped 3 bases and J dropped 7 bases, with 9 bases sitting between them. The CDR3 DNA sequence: TGTGCCAGCAGTGATTGGGGGCTTGGCTACACCTTC. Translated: CASSDWGLGYTF.

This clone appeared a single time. Written as DNA, the CDR3 is TGCGCCAGCAGCCAGGAGATCTCCGGGGGCGTCGAAAAACTGTTTTTT. This gives the protein CASSQEISGGVEKLFF. The chain uses TRBV4-1 and TRBJ1-4, with TRBD1 as a possible D gene (6 bases). CDR3 length equals 16 residues. Trimming shortened V by 3 bases and J by 8 bases, and 19 bases separated the two germline ends. Germline loops: CDR1 MGHRA, CDR2 YSYEKL.

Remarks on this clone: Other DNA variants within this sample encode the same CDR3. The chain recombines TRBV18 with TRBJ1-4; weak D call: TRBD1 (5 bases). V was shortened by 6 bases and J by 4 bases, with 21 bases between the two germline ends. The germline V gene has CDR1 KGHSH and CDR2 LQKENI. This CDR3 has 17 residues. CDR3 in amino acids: CASSPRERGSSNEKLFF. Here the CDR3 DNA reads TGTGCCAGCTCCCCTCGTGAGAGGGGTTCGAGTAATGAAAAACTGTTTTTT. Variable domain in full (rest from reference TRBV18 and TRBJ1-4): NAGVMQNPRHLVRRRGQEARLRCSPMKGHSHVYWYRQLPEEGLKFMVYLQKENIIDESGMPKERFSAEFPKEGPSILRIQQVVRGDSAAYFCASSPRERGSSNEKLFFGSGTQLSVL.

The DNA of the CDR3 is TGTGCCAGCAGCCCTGGCGGGGGTAATATCGAAGCTTTCTTT. This encodes CASSPGGGNIEAFF. The chain recombines TRBV28 with TRBJ1-1, with D possibly being TRBD1 (5 bases). Per germline, CDR1 MDHEN and CDR2 SYDVKM. V lost 6 bases and J lost 8, with 19 bases in between. This CDR3 region has 14 residues.

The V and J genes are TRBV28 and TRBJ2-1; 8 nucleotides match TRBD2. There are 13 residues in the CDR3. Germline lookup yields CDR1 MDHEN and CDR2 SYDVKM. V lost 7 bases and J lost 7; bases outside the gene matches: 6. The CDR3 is CASTRTSLNEQFF. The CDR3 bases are TGTGCCAGCACCCGGACTAGCCTGAATGAGCAGTTCTTC.

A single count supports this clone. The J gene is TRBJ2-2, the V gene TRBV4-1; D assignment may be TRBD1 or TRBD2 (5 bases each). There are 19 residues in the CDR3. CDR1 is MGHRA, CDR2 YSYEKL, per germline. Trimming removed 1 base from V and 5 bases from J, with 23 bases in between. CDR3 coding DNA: TGCGCCAGCAGCCAAGGGGACCGGAAAAAAACCCTAGAGACCGGGGAGCTGTTTTTT. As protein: CASSQGDRKKTLETGELFF.

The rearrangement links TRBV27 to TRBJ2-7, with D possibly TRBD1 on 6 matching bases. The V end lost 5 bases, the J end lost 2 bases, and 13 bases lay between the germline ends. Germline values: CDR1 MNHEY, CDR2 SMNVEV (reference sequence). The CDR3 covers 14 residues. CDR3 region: CASSPLDSTYEQYF. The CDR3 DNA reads TGTGCCAGCAGTCCTCTGGACAGTACCTACGAGCAGTACTTC.

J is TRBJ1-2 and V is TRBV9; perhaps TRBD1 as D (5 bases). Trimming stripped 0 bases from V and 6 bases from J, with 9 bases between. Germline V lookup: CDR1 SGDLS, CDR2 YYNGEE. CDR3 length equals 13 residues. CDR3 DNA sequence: TGTGCCAGCAGCGTAGAGGCAGGGCATGGCTACACCTTC. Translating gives CASSVEAGHGYTF.

CDR3 in DNA: TGTGCCAGCAGCGTAGGGGGCCCCCGTAGGCAAGAGACCCAGTACTTC. Encoded protein: CASSVGGPRRQETQYF. V and J are TRBV9 and TRBJ2-5; a possible D gene is TRBD1 (5 bases). Germline lookup yields CDR1 SGDLS and CDR2 YYNGEE. This CDR3 spans 16 amino acids. V lost 0 bases to trimming and J lost 2 bases, with 14 bases between them.